This T cell receptor beta chain was identified in a study of early T cells in non-severe SARS-CoV-2 infection. Study in general: Chains were unpaired, as sequencing was done on bulk RNA from unsorted whole blood.

The germline V gene has CDR1 MNHEY and CDR2 SMNVEV (reference sequence). Trimming at V came to 4 bases and at J to 4 bases, leaving 9 bases not matched to a gene. There are 15 residues in the CDR3. Unique molecular identifiers were affixed to single, distinct cDNA molecules. Each CDR3 protein is one row after TCRdb ran MiXCR on the 5' RACE reads. The data show about 87,000 distinct CDR3 sequences, roughly 15% seen once. The chain recombines TRBV27 with TRBJ2-7, with 8 nucleotides matching TRBD2. This clonotype was obtained from an adult who was a healthcare worker with PCR-confirmed SARS-CoV-2 infection or an uninfected control (not recorded which). Sample: whole blood. The CDR3 region has the DNA TGTGCCAGCAGTTCCACACTAGCGGCCCTTTACGAGCAGTACTTC. Translated: CASSSTLAALYEQYF.